This T cell receptor beta chain was documented in a study of identical twins. General study points: Out-of-frame TCR alpha sharing in monozygotic twins exceeded recombination model predictions.

TCRdb re-called the 5' RACE reads through MiXCR, storing one row per CDR3 protein. The profile shows around 670,000 distinct CDR3 sequences, around 6% of them singletons. Regarding this clonotype: The antigen is undetermined.

Germline CDR1 is LGHNA and CDR2 is YSLEER. There are 16 residues in the CDR3. The ends were cut back, 0 bases at V and 1 base at J, with 12 bases in the middle. There were only healthy Caucasians among the donors. The sequenced sample was naive T cells sorted from blood. The TCR originated in a man aged 18 to 35 in good health. V gene TRBV4-3 combines with J gene TRBJ2-5; D may correspond to TRBD1 or TRBD2 (5 bases each). The CDR3 loop reads CASSQEPTGLQETQYF. CDR3 bases: TGCGCCAGCAGCCAAGAACCCACGGGGCTCCAAGAGACCCAGTACTTC.